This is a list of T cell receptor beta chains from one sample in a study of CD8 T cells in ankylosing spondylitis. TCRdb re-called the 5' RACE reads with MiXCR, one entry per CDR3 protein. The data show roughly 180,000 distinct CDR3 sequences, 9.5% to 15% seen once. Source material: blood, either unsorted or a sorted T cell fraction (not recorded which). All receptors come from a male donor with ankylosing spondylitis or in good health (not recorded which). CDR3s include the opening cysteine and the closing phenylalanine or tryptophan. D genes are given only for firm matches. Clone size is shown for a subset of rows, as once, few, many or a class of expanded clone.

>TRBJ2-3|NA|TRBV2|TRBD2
TGTGCCAGCAAACTAGCGGGGGGAGATACGCAGTATTTT
CASKLAGGDTQYF
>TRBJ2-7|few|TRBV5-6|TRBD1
TGTGCCAGCACCGATTCACAGGGGGCGAGGGAGCAGTACTTC
CASTDSQGAREQYF
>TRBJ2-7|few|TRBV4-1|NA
TGCGCCAGCAGCCAAGGTATAGTCTACGAGCAGTACTTC
CASSQGIVYEQYF
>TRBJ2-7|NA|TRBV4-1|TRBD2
TGCGCCAGCAGCCAAGATCAAGTCAGTAGCGGGGGGGCGAACGAGCAGTACTTC
CASSQDQVSSGGANEQYF
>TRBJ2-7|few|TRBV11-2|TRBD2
TGTGCCAGCAGCCCAATCCCAACTAGCGGGGGCTACGAGCAGTACTTC
CASSPIPTSGGYEQYF
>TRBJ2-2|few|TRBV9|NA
TGTGCCAGCAGCGCTGGGAACACCGGGGAGCTGTTTTTT
CASSAGNTGELFF
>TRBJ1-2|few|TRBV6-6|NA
TGTGCCAGCGAGAGCGGGCAGACTGCCGGCTACACCTTC
CASESGQTAGYTF
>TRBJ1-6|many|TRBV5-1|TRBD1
TGCGCCAGCAGCACGGGACAGGATTTGTCACCCCTCCACTTT
CASSTGQDLSPLHF
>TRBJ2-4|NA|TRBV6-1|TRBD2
TGTGCCAGCAGTGGGACTAGCGGGGGGGGGGACATTCAGTACTTC
CASSGTSGGGDIQYF
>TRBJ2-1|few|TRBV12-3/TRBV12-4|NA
TGTGCCAGCAGCCATTCGGACAGCTCAACCGCCTACAATGAGCAGTTCTTC
CASSHSDSSTAYNEQFF
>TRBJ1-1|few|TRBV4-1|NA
TGCGCCAGCAGCCAAGAGTTTCCCGGGCGTATGAACACTGAAGCTTTCTTT
CASSQEFPGRMNTEAFF
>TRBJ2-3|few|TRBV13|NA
TGTGCCAGCAGCACCACCACAGATACGCAGTATTTT
CASSTTTDTQYF
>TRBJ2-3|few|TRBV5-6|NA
TGTGCCAGCAGCTTGGACCAGGAGGGCACAGATACGCAGTATTTT
CASSLDQEGTDTQYF
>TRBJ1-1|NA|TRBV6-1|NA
TGTGCCAGCAGTGTGCTGGGAGGGGGTGAAGCTTTCTTT
CASSVLGGGEAFF
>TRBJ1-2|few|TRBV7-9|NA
TGTGCCAGCAGCTTAGAGGGAAACAAGTACTATGGCTACACCTTC
CASSLEGNKYYGYTF
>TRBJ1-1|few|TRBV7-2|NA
TGTGCCAGCAGCCTGGGGGCGTACATGAACACTGAAGCTTTCTTT
CASSLGAYMNTEAFF
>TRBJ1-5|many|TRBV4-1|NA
TGCGCCAGCAGCCAGGGCAGGGGCAATCAGCCCCAGCATTTT
CASSQGRGNQPQHF
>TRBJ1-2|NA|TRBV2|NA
TGTGCCAGCAAGGACTATGGCTACACCTTC
CASKDYGYTF
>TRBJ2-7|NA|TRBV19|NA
TGTGCCAGTAGTGCCGGACGCGGACTGATATCCTACGAGCAGTACTTC
CASSAGRGLISYEQYF
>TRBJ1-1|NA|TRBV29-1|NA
TGCAGCGTTGACGGGGTGGGAACAACTGAAGCTTTCTTT
CSVDGVGTTEAFF
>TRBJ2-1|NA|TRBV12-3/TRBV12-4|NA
TGTGCCAGCAGTCAGGACAGTTTATACAATGAGCAGTTCTTC
CASSQDSLYNEQFF
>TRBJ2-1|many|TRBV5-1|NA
TGCGCCAGCAGCTACGGGGGCCAGGGGTCCTACAATGAGCAGTTCTTC
CASSYGGQGSYNEQFF
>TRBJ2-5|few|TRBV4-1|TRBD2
TGCGCCAGCAGCCAAGCCCCCGGCGGACTAGCGGGAGAAGAGACCCAGTACTTC
CASSQAPGGLAGEETQYF
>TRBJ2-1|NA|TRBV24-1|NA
TGTGCCACCAGTGACGCGGAGGCGGTCCATAGGGATGAGCAGTTCTTC
CATSDAEAVHRDEQFF
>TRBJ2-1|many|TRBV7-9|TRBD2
TGTGCCAGCAGCTTTGGGACTAGCGGCAACAATGAGCAGTTCTTC
CASSFGTSGNNEQFF
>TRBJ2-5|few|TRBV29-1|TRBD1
TGCAGCGTTGAGAAGGGGACAGGGGTAGTTTTGGAGACCCAGTACTTC
CSVEKGTGVVLETQYF
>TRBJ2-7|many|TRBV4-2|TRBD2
TGTGCCAGCAGCCAAGAGAGCGGGGGCTACTACGAGCAGTACTTC
CASSQESGGYYEQYF
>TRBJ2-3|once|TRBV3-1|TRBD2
TGTGCCAGCAGAGGCCCGGGACTAGCCCGCGCAGATACGCAGTATTTT
CASRGPGLARADTQYF
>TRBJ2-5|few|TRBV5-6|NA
TGTGCCAGCAGCTTGGGGGCAGCCTCAAGAGGGGAGACCCAGTACTTC
CASSLGAASRGETQYF
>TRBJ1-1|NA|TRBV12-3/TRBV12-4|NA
TGTGCCAGCAGTTTAGGGGGGCCGAACACTGAAGCTTTCTTT
CASSLGGPNTEAFF
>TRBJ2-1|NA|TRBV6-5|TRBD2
TGTGCCAGCAGTTACTCCGGATCCGGTCCCCGGGAGGTACATGAGCAGTTCTTC
CASSYSGSGPREVHEQFF
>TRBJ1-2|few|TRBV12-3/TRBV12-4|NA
TGTGCCAGCAGCGCCCAGTATGGCTACACCTTC
CASSAQYGYTF
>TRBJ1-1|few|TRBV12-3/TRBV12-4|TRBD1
TGTGCCAGCAGTTTATTTGGAGGGGGCGAAACTGAAGCTTTCTTT
CASSLFGGGETEAFF
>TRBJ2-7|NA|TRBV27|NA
TGTGCCAGCAGTTTATCCCTGGCCTACGAGCAGTACTTC
CASSLSLAYEQYF
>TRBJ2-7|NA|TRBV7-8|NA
TGTGCCAGCAGCTTAGGGGGAAATCCCTACGAGCAGTACTTC
CASSLGGNPYEQYF
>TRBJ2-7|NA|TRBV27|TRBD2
TGTGCCAGCAGTTTAACGGCAGGGAGGGACGAGCAGTACTTC
CASSLTAGRDEQYF